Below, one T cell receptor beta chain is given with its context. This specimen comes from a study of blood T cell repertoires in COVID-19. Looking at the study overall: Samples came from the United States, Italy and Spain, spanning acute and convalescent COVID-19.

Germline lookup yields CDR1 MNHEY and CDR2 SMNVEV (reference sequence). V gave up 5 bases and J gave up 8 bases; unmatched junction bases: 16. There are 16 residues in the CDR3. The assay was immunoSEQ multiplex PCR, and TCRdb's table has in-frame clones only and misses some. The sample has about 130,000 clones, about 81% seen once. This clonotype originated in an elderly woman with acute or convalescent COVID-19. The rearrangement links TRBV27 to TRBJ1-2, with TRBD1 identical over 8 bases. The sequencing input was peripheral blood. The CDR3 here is CASSPYPGQAIWGYTF. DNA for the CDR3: TGTGCCAGCAGTCCATATCCGGGACAGGCGATCTGGGGCTACACCTTC.